The next 27 T cell receptor beta chains were all read from a single sample in a study of beta chain features in type 1 diabetes. All of the isolated RNA was reverse transcribed, so expressed TCRB transcripts were sequenced. Generated by immunoSEQ multiplex PCR, the TCRdb table keeps only in-frame clones and is missing some. The table includes tens of thousands of clones, approximately 69% detected once. Findings and limits, study-wide: Among all four CD4+ subsets, Type 1 diabetes patients had TCRB CDR3s that were moderately but significantly shorter.

No antigen has been assigned to these receptors. The specimen sequenced was Tregs from blood. These receptors all come from a young man with type 1 diabetes.

The chain links TRBV30 to TRBJ1-1; the D is unclear. The CDR3 length is 16 residues. Germline loops: CDR1 GTSNPN, CDR2 SVGIG (reference sequence). V gave up 4 bases and J gave up 1 base, with 19 bases separating them. The CDR3 sequence: CAWKAVKGAKNTEAFF. CDR3 sequence (DNA): TGTGCCTGGAAGGCAGTAAAAGGAGCCAAGAACACTGAAGCTTTCTTT.

This clone was counted between two and nine times. The rearrangement uses TRBV6-5 and TRBJ2-3; TRBD2 matches at 8 bases. The CDR3 covers 14 residues. In germline, CDR1 is MNHEY, CDR2 SVGAGI. The ends lost 8 bases at V and 4 bases at J; junction bases unmatched: 8. CDR3 in amino acids: CASRPAGVSDTQYF. Here the CDR3 DNA reads TGTGCCAGCCGACCAGCGGGAGTATCAGATACGCAGTATTTT.

This clone appeared a few times. The CDR3 region is CAWSLGVTGVSYEQYF. CDR3 nucleotide sequence: TGTGCCTGGAGCCTAGGGGTGACAGGGGTAAGCTACGAGCAGTACTTC. The gene calls are TRBV30 and TRBJ2-7, with 8 bases fitting TRBD1. Germline-derived CDR1 and CDR2 are GTSNPN and SVGIG (reference sequence). Trimming took 3 bases from V and 3 from J; bases not matched to a gene: 13. This CDR3 comprises 16 residues.

The chain carries TRBV2 and TRBJ2-3; D perhaps matches TRBD2 (7 bases). V was trimmed by 5 bases and J by 3 bases, leaving 12 bases between them. The CDR3 loop spans 14 amino acids. The germline gives CDR1 SNHLY, CDR2 FYNNEI. CDR3 region: CASSIQGGTDTQYF. CDR3 DNA: TGTGCCAGCAGTATACAGGGAGGGACAGATACGCAGTATTTT. The whole variable domain, filled in from reference TRBV2 and TRBJ2-3, reads EPEVTQTPSHQVTQMGQEVILRCVPISNHLYFYWYRQILGQKVEFLVSFYNNEISEKSEIFDDQFSVERPDGSNFTLKIRSTKLEDSAMYFCASSIQGGTDTQYFGPGTRLTVL.

The V and J genes are TRBV9 and TRBJ2-5, with a possible D match to TRBD2 (7 bases). V dropped 0 bases and J dropped 5 bases, with 14 bases sitting between them. The V gene's germline CDR1 is SGDLS and CDR2 YYNGEE. CDR3 size: 15 residues. The chain's CDR3 is CASSVGSGGQETQYF. DNA for the CDR3: TGTGCCAGCAGCGTAGGATCGGGGGGCCAGGAGACCCAGTACTTC.

The rearrangement joins TRBV28 to TRBJ2-5; 7 nucleotides line up with TRBD2. CDR3 size: 15 residues. The V segment lost 6 bases and the J segment 4 bases; nucleotides outside the gene matches: 11. Germline lookup yields CDR1 MDHEN and CDR2 SYDVKM. CDR3 bases: TGTGCCAGCAGAATGGGGGGGATCGGGCGAGAGACCCAGTACTTC. Its protein is CASRMGGIGRETQYF.

This clone came up once. V gene TRBV11-2 combines with J gene TRBJ2-7, with a possible D match to TRBD2 (7 bases). Germline V lookup: CDR1 SGHAT, CDR2 FQNNGV. The V gene lost 4 bases and the J gene lost 0 bases, with 16 bases spanning the gap. The CDR3 length is 16 residues. The DNA of the CDR3 is TGTGCCAGCAGCTCCTGGGGGCGGGGGAGCTCCTACGAGCAGTACTTC. It yields the protein CASSSWGRGSSYEQYF.

The chain employs TRBV28 and TRBJ1-1; the match to TRBD1 covers 11 bases. Germline values: CDR1 MDHEN, CDR2 SYDVKM. V trimming: 6 bases; J trimming: 6 bases; junction bases outside the gene matches: 0. CDR3 length: 12 amino acids. The CDR3 bases are TGTGCCAGCAGGGACAGGGGGCCTGAAGCTTTCTTT. Amino acids: CASRDRGPEAFF.

The chain couples TRBV7-2 to TRBJ2-5; 8 bases are a match to TRBD1. The assigned J gene may be wrong: the sequence end matches TRBJ2-7 better. This CDR3 region has 13 residues. Germline loops: CDR1 SGHTA, CDR2 FQGNSA. As DNA, the CDR3 is TGTGCCAGCGGCCGGACAGGGCCCTACGAGCAGTACTTC. Its protein is CASGRTGPYEQYF.

The CDR3 loop reads CASSPRGGRTFF. In nucleotides, the CDR3 is TGTGCCAGCAGCCCCCGGGGGGGGAGAACTTTCTTT. This chain uses TRBV7-9 with TRBJ1-1, with a weak D call TRBD1 (5 bases). V dropped 5 bases and J dropped 12 bases, with 16 bases sitting between them. The germline V gene has CDR1 SEHNR and CDR2 FQNEAQ (reference sequence). The CDR3 extends over 12 amino acids.

The chain links TRBV18 to TRBJ2-1, with TRBD2 matching over 8 bases. With 1 base clipped from V and 12 bases from J, the junction kept 8 bases outside the gene matches. The germline CDR1 and CDR2 sequences are KGHSH and LQKENI. The CDR3 has 14 residues. CDR3 DNA: TGTGCCAGCTCACCACTGCGGGAGGCCGCCCGGCAGTTCTTC. It codes for CASSPLREAARQFF.

The CDR3 loop reads CASSPEAGYEQYF. The CDR3 DNA is TGCGCCAGCAGCCCAGAAGCGGGCTACGAGCAGTACTTC. This sequence joins TRBV4-3 and TRBJ2-7; maybe TRBD2 (6 bases). The CDR3 covers 13 residues. V was clipped by 4 bases and J by 3 bases, with 10 bases between them. Per the germline V gene, CDR1 is LGHNA and CDR2 is YSLEER.

In its sample, this clone was seen once. The chain recombines TRBV12-5 with TRBJ2-1; TRBD2 aligns across 11 bases. The junction had 4 bases not matched to a gene; V was cut back by 6 bases and J by 3 bases. From germline, CDR1 is LGHNT and CDR2 FRNRAP. CDR3 length: 15 amino acids. Here the CDR3 DNA reads TGTGCTAGTGGATCCGGGACTAGCGGCTACAATGAGCAGTTCTTC. It yields the protein CASGSGTSGYNEQFF. Looking up the rest from reference TRBV12-5 and TRBJ2-1 gives the full variable domain: DARVTQTPRHKVTEMGQEVTMRCQPILGHNTVFWYRQTMMQGLELLAYFRNRAPLDDSGMPKDRFSAEMPDATLATLKIQPSEPRDSAVYFCASGSGTSGYNEQFFGPGTRLTVL.

The chain combines TRBV7-2 with TRBJ2-3, with 7 bases matching TRBD2. From germline, CDR1 is SGHTA and CDR2 FQGNSA. After removal of 5 bases from V and 0 bases from J, the junction contained 8 bases not matched to a gene. This CDR3 has 16 amino acids. The CDR3 DNA reads TGTGCCAGCAGCCCGCTTGAGCGGGGTAGCACAGATACGCAGTATTTT. As protein: CASSPLERGSTDTQYF.

The V gene is TRBV27, the J gene TRBJ1-6, with TRBD1 identical over 7 bases. This CDR3 has 16 amino acids. J gave up 0 bases and V 7 bases, and 6 bases lay outside the gene matches. Germline loops: CDR1 MNHEY, CDR2 SMNVEV (reference sequence). The CDR3 is CASKQGWSSYNSPLHF. The DNA for the CDR3 is TGTGCCAGCAAACAGGGGTGGAGCTCCTATAATTCACCCCTCCACTTT.

The chain combines TRBV4-3 with TRBJ2-6, with 9 bases fitting TRBD2. With 2 bases clipped from V and 1 base from J, the junction kept 9 bases outside the gene matches. The CDR3 runs to 19 residues. Germline-derived CDR1 and CDR2 are LGHNA and YSLEER. The CDR3 spells CASSQFLGLAHSGANVLTF. The CDR3 nucleotides are TGCGCCAGCAGCCAATTTTTGGGACTAGCCCATTCTGGGGCCAACGTCCTGACTTTC.

The rearrangement uses TRBV4-3 and TRBJ2-7; perhaps TRBD2 as D (6 bases). The V and J ends lost 3 bases and 3 bases respectively, with 12 bases between them. Germline V gene lookup returns CDR1 LGHNA and CDR2 YSLEER. The CDR3 totals 14 residues. CDR3 sequence (DNA): TGCGCCAGCAGCCATCAACCGGGAGACTACGAGCAGTACTTC. Its translation is CASSHQPGDYEQYF.

The chain is built from TRBV28 and TRBJ2-7, with 8 positions matching TRBD1. V lost 7 bases to trimming and J lost 5 bases; unmatched junction nucleotides: 10. Germline CDR1 reads MDHEN; CDR2 reads SYDVKM. This CDR3 is 14 amino acids long. For the CDR3, the DNA is TGTGCCAGCAAGACAGGGCAGGGGGCCCACGAGCAGTACTTC. Protein: CASKTGQGAHEQYF.

The rearrangement links TRBV27 to TRBJ2-1; TRBD1 matches 11 bases. Germline V CDR1 and CDR2: MNHEY, SMNVEV (reference sequence). The CDR3 contains 15 residues. The ends lost 0 bases at V and 11 bases at J; junction bases unmatched: 6. In DNA form, the CDR3 reads TGTGCCAGCAGTTTATCGTGGACAGGGGGCGGTAAGCAGTTCTTC. Translation: CASSLSWTGGGKQFF.

This chain connects TRBV18 to TRBJ2-7, with 9 bases matching TRBD1. This CDR3 is 14 amino acids long. The junction had 7 bases not matched to a gene; V was cut back by 3 bases and J by 7 bases. In germline, CDR1 is KGHSH, CDR2 LQKENI. CDR3 sequence reads: CASSPWTGDEEQYF. The CDR3 DNA reads as TGTGCCAGCTCACCTTGGACAGGGGACGAAGAGCAGTACTTC.

This clone was found once. The chain employs TRBV10-1 and TRBJ2-5, with TRBD2 matching over 11 bases. This CDR3 contains 16 residues. Germline V gene data show CDR1 as WNHNN and CDR2 as SYGVQD (reference sequence). J was trimmed by 1 base and V by 2 bases; bases with no gene match: 3. The CDR3 spells CASSEGTSGPQETQYF. The CDR3, as DNA: TGCGCCAGCAGTGAGGGGACTAGCGGACCCCAAGAGACCCAGTACTTC.

The chain joins TRBV7-9 to TRBJ2-3; 13 bases line up with TRBD2. Germline assignment: CDR1 SEHNR and CDR2 FQNEAQ (reference sequence). Trimming took 5 bases from V and 6 from J; bases not matched to a gene: 5. The CDR3 loop spans 15 amino acids. The CDR3 protein is CASSPGLAGADTQYF. DNA for the CDR3: TGTGCCAGCAGCCCCGGACTAGCGGGGGCCGATACGCAGTATTTT.

The gene calls are TRBV27 and TRBJ2-1, with 15 bases fitting TRBD2. V gave up 7 bases and J gave up 4 bases; unmatched junction bases: 11. Germline V gene lookup returns CDR1 MNHEY and CDR2 SMNVEV (reference sequence). The CDR3 contains 18 residues. CDR3 coding DNA: TGTGCCAGCACTAAGGGACTAGCGGGAGGTTCCTTATACAATGAGCAGTTCTTC. It codes for CASTKGLAGGSLYNEQFF.

The chain is built from TRBV30 and TRBJ2-1; 7 bases are shared with TRBD2. V lost 4 bases, J lost 3 bases, and 0 bases stayed unmatched. Germline lookup yields CDR1 GTSNPN and CDR2 SVGIG (reference sequence). This CDR3 contains 12 residues. CDR3 DNA sequence: TGTGCCTGGACTAGCGGCTACAATGAGCAGTTCTTC. Amino acid sequence: CAWTSGYNEQFF.

The V gene is TRBV7-9, the J gene TRBJ2-3, with 8 bases matching TRBD2. V lost 5 bases, J lost 0 bases, and 1 base stayed unmatched. There are 14 residues in the CDR3. CDR1 is SEHNR, CDR2 FQNEAQ, per germline (reference sequence). CDR3 amino acids: CASSPSGSTDTQYF. The CDR3 DNA reads TGTGCCAGCAGCCCTAGCGGGAGCACAGATACGCAGTATTTT.

This clone was counted a few times. The V gene is TRBV7-9, the J gene TRBJ2-1; 10 nucleotides agree with TRBD2. Trimming took 4 bases from V and 3 from J; bases not matched to a gene: 9. The CDR3 covers 17 residues. Per the germline V gene, CDR1 is SEHNR and CDR2 is FQNEAQ (reference sequence). The CDR3 reads CASSSASGSTSYNEQFF. The CDR3 DNA sequence: TGTGCCAGCAGCTCCGCTAGCGGGAGTACGAGCTACAATGAGCAGTTCTTC.

The rearrangement uses TRBV6-6 and TRBJ1-6, with D perhaps matching TRBD1 (5 bases). CDR1 and CDR2 from the germline V gene are MNHNY and SVGAGI (reference sequence). With 7 bases removed from V and 10 bases from J, the gap between germline ends came to 20 bases. CDR3 size: 15 residues. CDR3 coding DNA: TGTGCCAGCACCTTCGGACCAGGGCTTGTCTCACCCCTCCACTTT. As protein: CASTFGPGLVSPLHF.